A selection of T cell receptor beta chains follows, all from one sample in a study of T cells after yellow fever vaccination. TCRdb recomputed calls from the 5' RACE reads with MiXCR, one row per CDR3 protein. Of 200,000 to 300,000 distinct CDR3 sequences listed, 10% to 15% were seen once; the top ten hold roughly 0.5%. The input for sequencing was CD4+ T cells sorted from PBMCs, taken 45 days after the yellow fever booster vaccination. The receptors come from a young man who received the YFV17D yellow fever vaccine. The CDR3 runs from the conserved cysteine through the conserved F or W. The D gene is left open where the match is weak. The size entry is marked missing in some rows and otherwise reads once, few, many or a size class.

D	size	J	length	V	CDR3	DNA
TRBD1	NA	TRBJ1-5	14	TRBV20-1	CSVKQGVSNQPQHF	TGCAGTGTAAAACAGGGGGTAAGCAATCAGCCCCAGCATTTT
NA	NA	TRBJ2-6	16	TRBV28	CASSLGPRTGANVLTF	TGTGCCAGCAGCCTAGGACCGAGAACTGGGGCCAACGTCCTGACTTTC
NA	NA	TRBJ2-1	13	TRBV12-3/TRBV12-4	CASSGRADNEQFF	TGTGCCAGCAGTGGGAGAGCCGACAATGAGCAGTTCTTC
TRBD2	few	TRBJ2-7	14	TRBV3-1	CASSLGLAGVEQYF	TGTGCCAGCAGCCTCGGACTAGCGGGAGTCGAGCAGTACTTC
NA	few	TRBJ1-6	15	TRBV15	CATSSKAGRNSPLHF	TGTGCCACCAGCTCGAAGGCTGGCAGGAATTCACCCCTCCACTTT
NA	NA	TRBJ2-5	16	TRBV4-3	CASSQDFTLRGETQYF	TGCGCCAGCAGCCAAGATTTTACTCTCAGGGGTGAGACCCAGTACTTC
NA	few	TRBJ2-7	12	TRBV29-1	CSVVRGLEEQYF	TGCAGCGTTGTGAGGGGGTTGGAAGAGCAGTACTTC
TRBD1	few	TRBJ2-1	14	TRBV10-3	CAISITGQGDEQFF	TGTGCCATCAGTATAACGGGACAGGGAGATGAGCAGTTCTTC
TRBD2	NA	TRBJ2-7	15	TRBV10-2	CASTLTSGQTYEQYF	TGCGCCAGCACCTTGACTAGCGGGCAGACCTACGAGCAGTACTTC
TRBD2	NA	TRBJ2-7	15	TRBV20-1	CSASDRAGGKDEQYF	TGCAGTGCTAGTGACCGCGCGGGAGGGAAAGACGAGCAGTACTTC
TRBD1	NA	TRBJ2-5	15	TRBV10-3	CAARRGLGNGETQYF	TGTGCCGCCCGCAGGGGGCTGGGTAATGGGGAGACCCAGTACTTC
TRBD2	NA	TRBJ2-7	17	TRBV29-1	CSVELASGRGSLYEQYF	TGCAGCGTTGAATTGGCTAGCGGGAGAGGTTCTTTGTACGAGCAGTACTTC
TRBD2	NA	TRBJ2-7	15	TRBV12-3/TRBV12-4	CATSGGTSFSYEQYF	TGTGCCACCAGTGGAGGGACTAGCTTCTCCTACGAGCAGTACTTC
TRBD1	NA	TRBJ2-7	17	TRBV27	CASSLSLRDRVSYEQYF	TGTGCCAGCAGTTTATCGCTCCGGGACAGAGTCTCCTACGAGCAGTACTTC
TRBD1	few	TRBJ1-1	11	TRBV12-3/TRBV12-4	CASSGDREAFF	TGTGCCAGCAGTGGGGACAGGGAAGCTTTCTTT
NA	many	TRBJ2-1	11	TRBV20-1	CSGKRYNEQFF	TGCAGTGGGAAGCGGTACAATGAGCAGTTCTTC
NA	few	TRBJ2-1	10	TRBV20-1	CSARENEQFF	TGCAGTGCTAGAGAAAATGAGCAGTTCTTC
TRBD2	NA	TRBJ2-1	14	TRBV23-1	CAGGLAGGGNEQFF	TGCGCCGGCGGACTAGCGGGAGGGGGTAATGAGCAGTTCTTC
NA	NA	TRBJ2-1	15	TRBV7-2	CASSTKRTGNNEQFF	TGTGCCAGCAGCACAAAACGTACAGGAAACAATGAGCAGTTCTTC
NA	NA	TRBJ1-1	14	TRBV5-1	CASSFDRRQVGAFF	TGCGCCAGCAGCTTCGACAGGCGCCAAGTGGGAGCTTTCTTT
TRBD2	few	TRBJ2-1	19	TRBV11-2	CASSSRTSGRTTSYNEQFF	TGTGCCAGCAGCTCCCGGACTAGCGGGAGGACTACTTCCTACAATGAGCAGTTCTTC
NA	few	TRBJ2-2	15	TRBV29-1	CSVSWDTWDTGELFF	TGCAGCGTCTCGTGGGACACCTGGGACACCGGGGAGCTGTTTTTT
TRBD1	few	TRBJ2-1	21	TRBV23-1	CARGQRYSLGAVKESYNEQFF	TGCGCCAGGGGACAGCGTTACTCTTTGGGGGCCGTCAAAGAGTCCTACAATGAGCAGTTCTTC
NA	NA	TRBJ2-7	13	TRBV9	CASSVDTMGEQYF	TGTGCCAGCAGCGTAGACACGATGGGCGAGCAGTACTTC
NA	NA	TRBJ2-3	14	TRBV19	CASSTLRLTDTQYF	TGTGCCAGTAGTACTCTCCGGCTCACAGATACGCAGTATTTT
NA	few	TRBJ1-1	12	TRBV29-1	CSVSPLEPEAFF	TGCAGCGTTTCACCCCTGGAGCCTGAAGCTTTCTTT
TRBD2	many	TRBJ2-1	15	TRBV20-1	CSAGQAGSYNNEQFF	TGCAGTGCCGGACAAGCGGGATCTTACAACAATGAGCAGTTCTTC
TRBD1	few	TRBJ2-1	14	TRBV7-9	CASNRGTGGHEQFF	TGTGCCAGCAACCGCGGGACAGGGGGCCATGAGCAGTTCTTC
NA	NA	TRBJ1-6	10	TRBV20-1	CSARTSNLHF	TGCAGTGCGAGAACATCTAACCTCCACTTT
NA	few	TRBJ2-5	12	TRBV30	CASSRSLETQYF	TGTGCCTCGAGCCGGTCACTCGAGACCCAGTACTTC
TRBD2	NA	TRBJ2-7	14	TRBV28	CASSLGGIPYEQYF	TGTGCCAGCAGTTTGGGAGGGATCCCCTACGAGCAGTACTTC
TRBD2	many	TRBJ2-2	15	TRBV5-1	CASCPGLAETGELFF	TGCGCCAGCTGCCCAGGACTAGCGGAAACCGGGGAGCTGTTTTTT
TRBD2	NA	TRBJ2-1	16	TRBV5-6	CASSSGTSGIYNEQFF	TGTGCCAGCAGCTCCGGGACTAGCGGGATTTACAATGAGCAGTTCTTC
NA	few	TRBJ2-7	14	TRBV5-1	CASSLRGHSYEQYF	TGCGCCAGCAGCTTGCGAGGTCACTCCTACGAGCAGTACTTC
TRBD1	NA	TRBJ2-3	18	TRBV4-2	CASSQVNKGTGVTDTQYF	TGTGCCAGCAGCCAAGTAAATAAAGGGACAGGGGTCACAGATACGCAGTATTTT
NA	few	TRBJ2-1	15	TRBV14	CASSQAGLRNNEQFF	TGTGCCAGCAGCCAAGCCGGCCTAAGGAACAATGAGCAGTTCTTC